Following are 20 T cell receptor beta chains from one sample sequenced in a study of blood T cell repertoires in COVID-19. TCRdb's table, derived via immunoSEQ multiplex PCR, lists solely in-frame clones and lacks some. This table holds 200,000 to 250,000 clones, 84% found once. What was sequenced was PBMCs or T cells enriched from blood (not recorded which). The receptors stem from a woman between 40 and 55 years old who had recovered from COVID-19.

In its sample, this clone was seen a few times. The rearrangement joins TRBV2 to TRBJ2-7, with 8 positions matching TRBD2. V gave up 10 bases and J gave up 4 bases; unmatched junction bases: 9. The CDR3 contains 13 residues. Germline loops: CDR1 SNHLY, CDR2 FYNNEI. The CDR3 loop reads CATGGIRNYEQYV. DNA of the CDR3: TGTGCCACGGGGGGGATTCGTAATTACGAGCAGTACGTC.

The chain carries TRBV5-1 and TRBJ2-6; D gene ambiguous. V was trimmed by 3 bases and J by 0 bases, leaving 4 bases between them. The CDR3 is 14 amino acids. Germline V gives CDR1 SGHRS, CDR2 YFSETQ. CDR3 DNA sequence: TGCGCCAGCAGCTCCTACTCTGGGGCCAACGTCCTGACTTTC. As protein: CASSSYSGANVLTF.

The rearrangement links TRBV11-3 to TRBJ2-2, with 7 bases identical to TRBD1. Germline lookup yields CDR1 SGHNT and CDR2 YENEEA. Unmatched junction bases numbered 9, after V lost 5 bases and J lost 6 bases. The CDR3 covers 15 residues. In DNA, the CDR3 is TGTGCCAGCAGCCCCCAGGCAGGGGGTGCCGGGGAGCTGTTTTTT. Amino acid sequence: CASSPQAGGAGELFF.

The chain combines TRBV10-3 with TRBJ2-7; D is ambiguous. V dropped 1 base and J dropped 5 bases, with 12 bases sitting between them. This CDR3 is built from 14 residues. Germline-derived CDR1 and CDR2 are ENHRY and SYGVKD. This CDR3 reads CAISELSAQDEQYF. The CDR3 DNA sequence: TGTGCCATCAGTGAGTTGTCAGCCCAGGACGAGCAGTACTTC.

This rearrangement joins TRBV7-2 to TRBJ1-2; D is possibly TRBD1 (6 bases). V shed 0 bases and J shed 8 bases, with 13 bases lying between them. The CDR3 extends over 14 amino acids. Germline CDR1 is SGHTA and CDR2 is FQGNSA. The CDR3 DNA reads TGTGCCAGCAGCTTAGCGATGGGGGCGGAGGGCTACACCTTC. Its protein product is CASSLAMGAEGYTF. The whole variable domain, filled in from reference TRBV7-2 and TRBJ1-2, reads GAGVSQSPSNKVTEKGKDVELRCDPISGHTALYWYRQSLGQGLEFLIYFQGNSAPDKSGLPSDRFSAERTGGSVSTLTIQRTQQEDSAVYLCASSLAMGAEGYTFGSGTRLTVV.

The gene calls are TRBV24-1 and TRBJ2-3; no reliable D call. The germline gives CDR1 KGHDR, CDR2 SFDVKD. The V and J ends lost 4 bases and 14 bases respectively, with 15 bases between them. The CDR3 totals 12 residues. Written as DNA, the CDR3 is TGTGCCACCAGTGACTACGCGTCGGTACTGTATTTT. Translated, it gives CATSDYASVLYF.

This chain uses TRBV2 with TRBJ1-1; the match to TRBD1 covers 8 bases. This CDR3 has 13 residues. CDR1 SNHLY and CDR2 FYNNEI come from the germline V gene. The J segment lost 4 bases and the V segment lost 7 bases, leaving 5 bases of the junction unmatched. CDR3 in DNA: TGTGCCAGCAACGACAGGGGATTCACTGAAGCTTTCTTT. Translating it yields CASNDRGFTEAFF.

The chain couples TRBV19 to TRBJ1-2; D gene ambiguous. This CDR3 region has 12 residues. Germline CDR1 is LNHDA and CDR2 is SQIVND (reference sequence). Deletions cut 3 bases from V and 8 bases from J, with 10 bases between. This chain's CDR3 is CASSMKRDGYTF. The CDR3 bases are TGTGCCAGTAGTATGAAGCGAGACGGCTACACCTTC.

The chain carries TRBV2 and TRBJ1-2; 7 bases align to TRBD1. Germline V CDR1 and CDR2: SNHLY, FYNNEI. This CDR3 has 15 amino acids. V was clipped by 6 bases and J by 4 bases; unmatched bases: 11. CDR3 nucleotides: TGTGCCAGCAGCGCCCGGGACAGCATATCCTATGGCTACACCTTC. Protein sequence: CASSARDSISYGYTF. Drawing the rest from reference TRBV2 and TRBJ1-2, the complete variable domain is EPEVTQTPSHQVTQMGQEVILRCVPISNHLYFYWYRQILGQKVEFLVSFYNNEISEKSEIFDDQFSVERPDGSNFTLKIRSTKLEDSAMYFCASSARDSISYGYTFGSGTRLTVV.

The table lists this clone with a few counts. The V gene is TRBV19, the J gene TRBJ1-5; maybe TRBD1 (5 bases). CDR1 LNHDA and CDR2 SQIVND come from the germline V gene (reference sequence). With 6 bases removed from V and 4 bases from J, the gap between germline ends came to 16 bases. The CDR3 length is 15 residues. CDR3 region: CASREDWGGNQPQHF. CDR3 sequence (DNA): TGTGCCAGTAGGGAGGATTGGGGGGGTAATCAGCCCCAGCATTTT.

This sequence joins TRBV7-2 and TRBJ1-6; D gene uncertain. The germline V and J ends were trimmed by 2 bases and 1 base, with 15 bases remaining between them. CDR1 and CDR2 from the germline V gene are SGHTA and FQGNSA. The CDR3 extends over 18 amino acids. CDR3 in DNA: TGTGCCAGCAGCTTACGAGGGTGGGGAAAGTCCTATAATTCACCCCTCCACTTT. Encoded protein: CASSLRGWGKSYNSPLHF.

This clone has at least ten counts. The rearrangement links TRBV19 to TRBJ1-5; 9 nucleotides align to TRBD1. Losses at the gene ends were 5 bases for V and 7 bases for J; bases not matched to a gene: 9. CDR3 size: 15 residues. Germline CDR1 is LNHDA and CDR2 is SQIVND (reference sequence). The CDR3 protein is CASSPGTGRTQPQHF. CDR3 sequence (DNA): TGTGCCAGTAGTCCCGGGACAGGGAGGACCCAGCCCCAGCATTTT.

The chain combines TRBV7-9 with TRBJ1-1; the D gene is possibly TRBD1 (5 bases). The CDR3 runs to 14 residues. The germline V gene encodes CDR1 SEHNR and CDR2 FQNEAQ (reference sequence). Between the trimmed V and J ends, which lost 4 bases and 7 bases, there was a span of 16 bases. CDR3 loop: CASSWGVGTFEAFF. The CDR3 DNA is TGTGCCAGCAGCTGGGGGGTGGGGACCTTTGAAGCTTTCTTT.

This clone was recorded only once. J is TRBJ2-2 and V is TRBV11-2; D might be TRBD2 (5 bases). Trimming cost V 2 bases and J 5 bases, with 6 bases left between them. CDR3 length: 13 amino acids. Germline V gene lookup returns CDR1 SGHAT and CDR2 FQNNGV. CDR3 DNA: TGTGCCAGCAGCTTAACGGGAACCGGGGAGCTGTTTTTT. It yields the protein CASSLTGTGELFF.

CDR3 region: CASSVPGKPEQFF. In DNA form, the CDR3 reads TGTGCCAGCAGCGTCCCGGGGAAACCTGAGCAGTTCTTC. V and J are TRBV7-2 and TRBJ2-1; tentative D call: TRBD2 (5 bases). CDR1 SGHTA and CDR2 FQGNSA come from the germline V gene. Trimming pared 5 bases from V and 9 bases from J, leaving 14 bases between. The CDR3 loop spans 13 amino acids.

The rearrangement links TRBV18 to TRBJ2-7, with 13 bases matching TRBD2. Germline V gene lookup returns CDR1 KGHSH and CDR2 LQKENI. The CDR3 spans 15 residues. The ends lost 3 bases at V and 6 bases at J; junction bases unmatched: 5. CDR3 sequence (DNA): TGTGCCAGCTCACCGGGACTAGCGGGAAAAGCCGAGCAGTACTTC. Its protein product is CASSPGLAGKAEQYF. Drawing the rest from reference TRBV18 and TRBJ2-7, the complete variable domain is NAGVMQNPRHLVRRRGQEARLRCSPMKGHSHVYWYRQLPEEGLKFMVYLQKENIIDESGMPKERFSAEFPKEGPSILRIQQVVRGDSAAYFCASSPGLAGKAEQYFGPGTRLTVT.

The DNA of the CDR3 is TGTGCCAGCAGCTTCCGACAGGGGAGGACTGAAGCTTTCTTT. It translates to CASSFRQGRTEAFF. V and J are TRBV7-9 and TRBJ1-1; 8 bases are a match to TRBD1. V trimming: 3 bases; J trimming: 5 bases; junction bases outside the gene matches: 5. There are 14 residues in the CDR3. Germline CDR1 and CDR2: SEHNR and FQNEAQ (reference sequence).

In this sample, this clone turned up once. CDR3 sequence reads: CAWRKQGARTDTQYF. The CDR3 DNA reads TGTGCCTGGCGCAAACAGGGGGCGCGAACAGATACGCAGTATTTT. The V call is TRBV30, the J call TRBJ2-3; TRBD1 matches 9 bases. Germline trimming cut 5 bases from V and 3 bases from J; bases unmatched to any gene: 9. The CDR3 contains 15 residues. Germline CDR1 reads GTSNPN; CDR2 reads SVGIG (reference sequence).

V is TRBV11-2 and J is TRBJ1-2, with TRBD1 matching over 7 bases. CDR1 and CDR2 from the germline V gene are SGHAT and FQNNGV. After removal of 4 bases from V and 8 bases from J, the junction contained 10 bases not matched to a gene. This CDR3 spans 14 amino acids. CDR3 DNA sequence: TGTGCCAGCAGCTCGCTAAGGGACAGTGGAGGCTACACCTTC. It codes for CASSSLRDSGGYTF.

In DNA form, the CDR3 reads TGTGCCAGCAGCGTAGCCCCCGGACTTCGGGCCAATGAGCAGTTCTTC. Its protein is CASSVAPGLRANEQFF. The chain is built from TRBV9 and TRBJ2-1; a weak D match, TRBD2 (5 bases). Trimming removed 0 bases at V and 6 bases at J, with 16 bases between. CDR1 is SGDLS, CDR2 YYNGEE, per germline. CDR3 length: 16 residues.